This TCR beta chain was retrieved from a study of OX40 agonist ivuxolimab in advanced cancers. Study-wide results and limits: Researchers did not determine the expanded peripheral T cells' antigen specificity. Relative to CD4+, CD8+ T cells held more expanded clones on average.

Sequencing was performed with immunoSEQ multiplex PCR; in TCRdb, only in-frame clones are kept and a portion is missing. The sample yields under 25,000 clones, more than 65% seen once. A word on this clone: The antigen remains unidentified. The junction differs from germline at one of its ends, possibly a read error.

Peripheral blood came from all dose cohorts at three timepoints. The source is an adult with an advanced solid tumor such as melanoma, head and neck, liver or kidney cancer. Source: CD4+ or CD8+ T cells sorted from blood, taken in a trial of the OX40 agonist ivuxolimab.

Here the CDR3 reads CASSQIYPGREGRLF. The CDR3 DNA reads TGCGCCAGCAGCCAAATATACCCCGGGCGGGAGGGGCGGCTCTTC. This chain connects TRBV4-1 to TRBJ2-1, with TRBD2 matching over 9 bases. There are 15 residues in the CDR3. The V gene's germline CDR1 is MGHRA and CDR2 YSYEKL.